This T cell receptor beta chain was captured by sequencing in a study of identifying expanded T cells in peripheral blood. Study conclusions and caveats: Technical replicates showed approximately 1.2 changed clones; around two weeks about 16; four weeks 19.

The data were produced by immunoSEQ multiplex PCR, yet TCRdb's version contains in-frame clones alone and is incomplete. This sample has 51,000 or so clones, with 82% found just once. As regards this clone: The antigen is undetermined.

This clonotype was sampled from a person between 18 and 69 years old in good health. Sequenced: blood.

In DNA, the CDR3 is TGTGCCAGCAGCTTAGTCACCTGGACTAGCACAAGCACAGATACGCAGTATTTT. Its translation is CASSLVTWTSTSTDTQYF. The gene calls are TRBV7-2 and TRBJ2-3, with 8 bases aligning to TRBD2. The CDR3 sequence is 18 residues long. Germline V gene data show CDR1 as SGHTA and CDR2 as FQGNSA. The V and J ends lost 1 base and 0 bases, in that order; junction bases with no gene match: 9.